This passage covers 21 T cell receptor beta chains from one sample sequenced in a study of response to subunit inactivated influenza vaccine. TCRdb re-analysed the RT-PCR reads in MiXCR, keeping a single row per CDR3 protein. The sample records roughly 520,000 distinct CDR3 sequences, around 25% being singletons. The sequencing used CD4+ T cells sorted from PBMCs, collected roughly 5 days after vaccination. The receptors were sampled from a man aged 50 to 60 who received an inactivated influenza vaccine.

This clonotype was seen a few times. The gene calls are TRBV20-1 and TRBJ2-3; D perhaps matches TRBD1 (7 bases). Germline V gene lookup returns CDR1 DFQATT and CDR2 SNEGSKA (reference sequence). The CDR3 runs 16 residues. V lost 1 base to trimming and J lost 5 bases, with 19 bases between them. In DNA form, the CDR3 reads TGCAGTGCTAGAGGGGTGACAGGGCCCGGGAGAGATACGCAGTATTTT. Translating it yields CSARGVTGPGRDTQYF.

The CDR3: CASSLYRDRNSPLHF. Here the CDR3 DNA reads TGTGCCAGCAGCTTGTACAGGGACCGTAATTCACCCCTCCACTTT. The chain couples TRBV5-6 to TRBJ1-6, with a tentative D call TRBD1 (6 bases). V was pared by 1 base and J by 6 bases, with 11 bases between. Germline loops: CDR1 SGHDT, CDR2 YYEEEE. The CDR3 spans 15 residues.

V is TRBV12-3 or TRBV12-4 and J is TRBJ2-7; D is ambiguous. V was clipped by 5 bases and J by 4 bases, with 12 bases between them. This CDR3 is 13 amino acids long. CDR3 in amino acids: CASSISAYYEQYF. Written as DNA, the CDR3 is TGTGCCAGCAGTATTTCGGCCTATTACGAGCAGTACTTC.

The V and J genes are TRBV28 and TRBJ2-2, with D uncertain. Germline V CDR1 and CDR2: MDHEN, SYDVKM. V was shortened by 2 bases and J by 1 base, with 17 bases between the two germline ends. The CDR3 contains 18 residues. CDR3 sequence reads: CASSLRRTAFRNTGELFF. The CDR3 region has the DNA TGTGCCAGCAGTTTACGTAGGACCGCGTTTCGGAACACCGGGGAGCTGTTTTTT.

Here the CDR3 reads CASSRPGQNYGYTF. In nucleotides, the CDR3 is TGCGCCAGCAGCCGCCCGGGACAGAACTATGGCTACACCTTC. This chain uses TRBV5-1 with TRBJ1-2; TRBD1 agrees at 7 bases. The CDR3 runs to 14 residues. V trimming: 4 bases; J trimming: 2 bases; junction bases outside the gene matches: 5. CDR1 is SGHRS, CDR2 YFSETQ, per germline.

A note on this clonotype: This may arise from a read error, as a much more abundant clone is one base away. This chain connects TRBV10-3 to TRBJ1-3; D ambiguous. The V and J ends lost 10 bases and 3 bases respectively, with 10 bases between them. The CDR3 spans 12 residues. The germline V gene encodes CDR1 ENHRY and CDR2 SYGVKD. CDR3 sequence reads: CATVTGGNTIYF. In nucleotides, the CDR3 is TGTGCCACGGTGACTGGTGGAAACACCATATATTTT.

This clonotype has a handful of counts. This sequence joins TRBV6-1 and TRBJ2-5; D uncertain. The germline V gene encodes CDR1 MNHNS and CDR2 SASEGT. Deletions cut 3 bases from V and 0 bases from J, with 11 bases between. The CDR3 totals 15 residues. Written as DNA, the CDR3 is TGTGCCAGCAGTGACCCCCCAACGTACCAAGAGACCCAGTACTTC. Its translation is CASSDPPTYQETQYF.

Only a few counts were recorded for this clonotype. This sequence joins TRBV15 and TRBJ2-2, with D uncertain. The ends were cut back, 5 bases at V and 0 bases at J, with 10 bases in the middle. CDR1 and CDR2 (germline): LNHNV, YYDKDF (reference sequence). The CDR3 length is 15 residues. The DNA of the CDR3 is TGTGCCACCAGCTTACTGTCCGCGAACACCGGGGAGCTGTTTTTT. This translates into CATSLLSANTGELFF.

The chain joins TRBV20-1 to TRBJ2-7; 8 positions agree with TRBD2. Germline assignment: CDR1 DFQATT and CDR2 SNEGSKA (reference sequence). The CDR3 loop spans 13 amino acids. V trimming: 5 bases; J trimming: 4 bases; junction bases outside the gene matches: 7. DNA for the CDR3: TGCAGTGCTTCCCCGGGACTAGATTACGAGCAGTACTTC. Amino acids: CSASPGLDYEQYF.

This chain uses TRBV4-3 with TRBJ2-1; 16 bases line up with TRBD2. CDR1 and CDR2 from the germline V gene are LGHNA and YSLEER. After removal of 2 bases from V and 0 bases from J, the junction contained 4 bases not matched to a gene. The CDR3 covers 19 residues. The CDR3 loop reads CASSQQGLAGGGSYNEQFF. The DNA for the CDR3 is TGCGCCAGCAGCCAACAGGGACTAGCGGGGGGGGGCTCCTACAATGAGCAGTTCTTC.

CDR3 residues: CASSLGAGGGEKLFF. The CDR3 DNA is TGTGCCAGCAGCTTAGGGGCAGGGGGAGGTGAAAAACTGTTTTTT. The chain employs TRBV7-8 and TRBJ1-4, with 7 positions matching TRBD1. CDR3 length: 15 amino acids. The V segment lost 1 base and the J segment 7 bases; nucleotides outside the gene matches: 6. Germline V gene data show CDR1 as SGHVS and CDR2 as FQNEAQ.

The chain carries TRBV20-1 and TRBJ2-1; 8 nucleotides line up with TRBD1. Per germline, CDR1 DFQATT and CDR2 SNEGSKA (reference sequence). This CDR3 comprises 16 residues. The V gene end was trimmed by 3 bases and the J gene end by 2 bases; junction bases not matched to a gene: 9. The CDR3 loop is CSARPRTGNTYNEQFF. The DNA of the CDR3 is TGCAGTGCTAGGCCCCGGACAGGGAATACCTACAATGAGCAGTTCTTC.

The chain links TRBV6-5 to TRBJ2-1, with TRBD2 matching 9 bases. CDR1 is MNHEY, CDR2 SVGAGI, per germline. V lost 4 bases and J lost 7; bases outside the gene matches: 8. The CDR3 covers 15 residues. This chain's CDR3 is CASSSLAGDGNEQFF. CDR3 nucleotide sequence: TGTGCCAGCAGTTCGTTAGCGGGAGATGGGAATGAGCAGTTCTTC.

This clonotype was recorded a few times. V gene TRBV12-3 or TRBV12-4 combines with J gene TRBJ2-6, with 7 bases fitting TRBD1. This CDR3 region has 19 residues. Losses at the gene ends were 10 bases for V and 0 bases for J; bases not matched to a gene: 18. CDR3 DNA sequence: TGTGCCACACAAATGCGACCGGGACAGTTCAGCTCTGGGGCCAACGTCCTGACTTTC. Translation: CATQMRPGQFSSGANVLTF.

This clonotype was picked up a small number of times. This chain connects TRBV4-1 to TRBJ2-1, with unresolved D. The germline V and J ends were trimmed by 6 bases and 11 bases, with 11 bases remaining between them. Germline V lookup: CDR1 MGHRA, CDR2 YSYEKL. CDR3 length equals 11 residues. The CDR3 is CASSTFTQQFF. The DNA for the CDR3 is TGCGCCAGCAGTACCTTTACCCAGCAGTTCTTC.

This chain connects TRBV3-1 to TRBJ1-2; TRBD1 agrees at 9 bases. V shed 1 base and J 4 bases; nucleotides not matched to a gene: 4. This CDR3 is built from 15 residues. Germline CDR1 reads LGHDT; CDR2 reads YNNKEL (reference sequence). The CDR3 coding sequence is TGTGCCAGCAGCCAAGCGGACAGGGGTTTCTATGGCTACACCTTC. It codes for CASSQADRGFYGYTF.

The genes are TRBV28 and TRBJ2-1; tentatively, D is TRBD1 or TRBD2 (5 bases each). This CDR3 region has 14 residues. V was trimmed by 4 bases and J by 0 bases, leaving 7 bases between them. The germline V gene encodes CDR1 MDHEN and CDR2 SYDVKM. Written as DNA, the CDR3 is TGTGCCAGCAGTTCGGGGCCCTCCTACAATGAGCAGTTCTTC. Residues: CASSSGPSYNEQFF.

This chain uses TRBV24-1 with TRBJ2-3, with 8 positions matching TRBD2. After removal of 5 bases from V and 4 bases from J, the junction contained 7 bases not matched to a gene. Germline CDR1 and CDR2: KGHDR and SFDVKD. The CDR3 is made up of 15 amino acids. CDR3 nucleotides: TGTGCCACCAGTGTCGGACGGGGGGGCCCAGATACGCAGTATTTT. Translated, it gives CATSVGRGGPDTQYF.

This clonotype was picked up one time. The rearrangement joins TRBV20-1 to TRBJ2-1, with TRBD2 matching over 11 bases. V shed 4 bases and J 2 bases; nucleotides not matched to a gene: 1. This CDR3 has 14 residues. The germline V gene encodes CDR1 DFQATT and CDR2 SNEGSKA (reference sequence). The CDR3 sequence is CSAIAGGPYNEQFF. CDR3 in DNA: TGCAGTGCTATAGCGGGAGGGCCCTACAATGAGCAGTTCTTC.

The CDR3 DNA sequence: TGTGCCAGCAGCTTAGGCTGGGACAGGGGATATGGCTACACCTTC. Protein: CASSLGWDRGYGYTF. This chain uses TRBV7-9 with TRBJ1-2; 10 bases fit TRBD1. Looked up from germline, CDR1 is SEHNR and CDR2 is FQNEAQ (reference sequence). The CDR3 consists of 15 residues. J lost 5 bases, V lost 1 base, and 4 bases had no gene match.

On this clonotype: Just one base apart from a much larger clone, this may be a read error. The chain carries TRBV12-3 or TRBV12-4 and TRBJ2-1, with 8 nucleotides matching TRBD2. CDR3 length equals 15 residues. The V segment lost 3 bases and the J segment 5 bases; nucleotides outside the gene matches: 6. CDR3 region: CASSLQLAANNEQFF. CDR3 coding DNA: TGTGCCAGCAGTTTGCAACTAGCGGCAAACAATGAGCAGTTCTTC.